Listed here are 7 T cell receptor beta chains from one sample, sequenced in a study of blood T cells in healthy people across ages. Then a second PCR, running roughly 6 to 11 cycles, was carried out with a sample-barcoded 5' primer and a J-beta primer mix. In TCRdb, the 5' RACE reads were re-called with MiXCR into one record per CDR3 protein. This sample yields roughly 900,000 distinct CDR3 sequences, of which approximately 49% are seen a single time; under 15% belongs to the top ten. The sequencing input was blood. The receptors originated from a man aged 25 to 45 in good health.

The genes are TRBV29-1 and TRBJ2-7; a possible D gene is TRBD1 (6 bases). Trimming stripped 5 bases from V and 3 bases from J, with 20 bases between. The CDR3 spans 15 residues. CDR1 and CDR2 (germline): SQVTM, ANQGSEA. CDR3 nucleotides: TGCAGCGTTAAGACAGGCCCGGACCCCATCTACGAGCAGTACTTC. Amino acids: CSVKTGPDPIYEQYF.

This chain joins TRBV3-1 and TRBJ2-4; no definite D call. Trimming removed 1 base from V and 9 bases from J, with 7 bases in between. Germline CDR1 LGHDT, CDR2 YNNKEL (reference sequence). This CDR3 is 12 amino acids long. CDR3: CASSQGVGIQYF. The CDR3 DNA reads as TGTGCCAGCAGCCAAGGAGTTGGCATTCAGTACTTC.

Remarks on this clonotype: One end of the junction does not line up with germline, which may come from a read error. V gene TRBV11-2 combines with J gene TRBJ2-3; 9 positions match TRBD2. Germline V gene lookup returns CDR1 SGHAT and CDR2 FQNNGV. The CDR3 length is 15 residues. CDR3 bases: TGTGCCAGCAGCTCCCTGGCGGGGGGGAAAGATACGCGGTATTTT. It translates to CASSSLAGGKDTRYF.

This clonotype was counted only a few times. The rearrangement links TRBV4-3 to TRBJ1-6; D possibly corresponds to TRBD1 (6 bases). The V gene's germline CDR1 is LGHNA and CDR2 YSLEER. V lost 3 bases, J lost 6 bases, and 12 bases lay in between. The CDR3 is 15 amino acids. In nucleotides, the CDR3 is TGCGCCAGCAGCCATGCCGACAGGCGTAATTCACCCCTCCACTTT. Protein sequence: CASSHADRRNSPLHF.

This chain connects TRBV28 to TRBJ2-1; D remains ambiguous. Between the trimmed V and J ends, which lost 6 bases and 0 bases, there was a span of 18 bases. The CDR3 is made up of 17 amino acids. The germline V gene encodes CDR1 MDHEN and CDR2 SYDVKM. CDR3 nucleotides: TGTGCCAGCAGCCCCCCCGCTCGGGTTAGCTCCTACAATGAGCAGTTCTTC. This gives the protein CASSPPARVSSYNEQFF. The full variable domain, completed using reference TRBV28 and TRBJ2-1, is DVKVTQSSRYLVKRTGEKVFLECVQDMDHENMFWYRQDPGLGLRLIYFSYDVKMKEKGDIPEGYSVSREKKERFSLILESASTNQTSMYLCASSPPARVSSYNEQFFGPGTRLTVL.

A few counts support this clonotype. The genes are TRBV28 and TRBJ2-7; 8 bases are a match to TRBD2. The length of the CDR3 is 18 residues. The V and J ends lost 0 bases and 2 bases, in that order; junction bases with no gene match: 12. Germline lookup yields CDR1 MDHEN and CDR2 SYDVKM. The CDR3 DNA follows: TGTGCCAGCAGTTTATGGACGAGGACTAGCAGCCCCGCCTACGAGCAGTACTTC. Amino acids: CASSLWTRTSSPAYEQYF.

CDR3 sequence reads: CAISEPTSGGSTDTQYF. CDR3 DNA sequence: TGTGCCATCAGTGAGCCCACTAGCGGGGGTAGCACAGATACGCAGTATTTT. This sequence joins TRBV10-3 and TRBJ2-3; TRBD2 aligns across 11 bases. V trimming: 2 bases; J trimming: 0 bases; junction bases outside the gene matches: 4. Germline assignment: CDR1 ENHRY and CDR2 SYGVKD. The CDR3 has 17 amino acids.